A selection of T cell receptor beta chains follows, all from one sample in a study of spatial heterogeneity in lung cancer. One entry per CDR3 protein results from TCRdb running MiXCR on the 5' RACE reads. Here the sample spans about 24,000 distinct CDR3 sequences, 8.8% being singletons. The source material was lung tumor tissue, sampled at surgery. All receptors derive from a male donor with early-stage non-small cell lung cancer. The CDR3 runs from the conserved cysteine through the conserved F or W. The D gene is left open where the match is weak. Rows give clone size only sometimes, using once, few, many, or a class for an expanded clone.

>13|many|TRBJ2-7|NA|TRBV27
TGTGCCAGCAGTTTCCCAAACTCCTACGAGCAGTACTTC
CASSFPNSYEQYF
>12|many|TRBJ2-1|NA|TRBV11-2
TGTGCCAGCAGCTTAGGGACTAATGAGCAGTTCTTC
CASSLGTNEQFF
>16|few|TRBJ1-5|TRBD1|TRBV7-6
TGTGCCAGCAGCTTAGCGGAGGACAGGACCAATCAGCCCCAGCATTTT
CASSLAEDRTNQPQHF
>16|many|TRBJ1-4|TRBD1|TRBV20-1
TGCAGTGCTAGCCCAGTCGAGAGGGGGCTGGGTGAAAAACTGTTTTTT
CSASPVERGLGEKLFF
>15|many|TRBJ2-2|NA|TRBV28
TGTGCCAGCAGTTTACGAGGGTCGGGCACCGGGGAGCTGTTTTTT
CASSLRGSGTGELFF
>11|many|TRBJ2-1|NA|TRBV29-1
TGCAGCGTTGAACAGTACAATGAGCAGTTCTTC
CSVEQYNEQFF
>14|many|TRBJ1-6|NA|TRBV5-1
TGCGCCAGCAGCCCCGGGGCCCCGGATTCACCCCTCCACTTT
CASSPGAPDSPLHF
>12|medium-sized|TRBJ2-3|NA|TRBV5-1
TGCGCCAGCAGCATACTCACAGATACGCAGTATTTT
CASSILTDTQYF
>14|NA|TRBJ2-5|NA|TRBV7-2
TGTGCCAGCACCACGAGAGGGGGGAAAGAGACCCAGTACTTC
CASTTRGGKETQYF
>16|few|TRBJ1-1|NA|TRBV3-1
TGTGCCAGCAGCCAAGACTTAGGGCAGCGGAACACTGAAGCTTTCTTT
CASSQDLGQRNTEAFF
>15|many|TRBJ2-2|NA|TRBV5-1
TGCGCCAGCAGCGGCTTGCAGGGGCTGACCGGGGAGCTGTTTTTT
CASSGLQGLTGELFF
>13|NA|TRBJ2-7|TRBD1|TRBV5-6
TGTGCCAGCAAACGGACAGGAACAAACGAGCAGTACTTC
CASKRTGTNEQYF
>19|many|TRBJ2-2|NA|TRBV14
TGTGCCAGCAGCCAAGATAGGGGGGGCGCCCTTCCGAACACCGGGGAGCTGTTTTTT
CASSQDRGGALPNTGELFF
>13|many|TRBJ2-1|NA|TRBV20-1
TGCAGTGCCCCCCCCACTAGGGACAATGAGCAGTTCTTC
CSAPPTRDNEQFF
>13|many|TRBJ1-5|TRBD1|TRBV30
TGTGCCTGGAGTTATACAGGGGGACAGCCCCAGCATTTT
CAWSYTGGQPQHF
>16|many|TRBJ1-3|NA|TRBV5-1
TGCGCCAGCAGCTTGGGGCCGGGGTCCTCTGGAAACACCATATATTTT
CASSLGPGSSGNTIYF
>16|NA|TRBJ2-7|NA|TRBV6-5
TGTGCCAGCAGTTACCGGGGGACAGCAAAATACTACGAGCAGTACTTC
CASSYRGTAKYYEQYF
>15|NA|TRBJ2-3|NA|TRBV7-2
TGTGCCAGCAGCCCCTACGGGGGGCCAACAGATACGCAGTATTTT
CASSPYGGPTDTQYF
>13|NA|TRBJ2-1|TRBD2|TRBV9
TGTGCCAGTTCCGGACTAGTGGTCGGTGAGCAGTTCTTC
CASSGLVVGEQFF
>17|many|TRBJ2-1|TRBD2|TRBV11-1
TGTGCCAGCAGCTTACTAGCGGGCCCATTCTCCTACAATGAGCAGTTCTTC
CASSLLAGPFSYNEQFF
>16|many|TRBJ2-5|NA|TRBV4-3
TGCGCCAGCAGCGAGGGGGTGGGACTACCTTATGAGACCCAGTACTTC
CASSEGVGLPYETQYF
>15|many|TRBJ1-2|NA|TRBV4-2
TGTGCCAGCAGCCAAGATATCTGGGGTTACTATGGCTACACCTTC
CASSQDIWGYYGYTF
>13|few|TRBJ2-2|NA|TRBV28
TGTGCCAGCGGGACGCTGAACACCGGGGAGCTGTTTTTT
CASGTLNTGELFF
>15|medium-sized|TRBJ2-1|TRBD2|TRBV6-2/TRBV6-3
TGTGCCAGCAGTTACCCCGTAGCGGGGGCGCTTGAGCAGTTCTTC
CASSYPVAGALEQFF
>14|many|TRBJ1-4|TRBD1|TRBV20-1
TGCAGTGCTTCGGACAGGGGCTTAGGCGAAAAACTGTTTTTT
CSASDRGLGEKLFF
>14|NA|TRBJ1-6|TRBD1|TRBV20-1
TGCAGTGCTAGAGAGGGGACAGGGGGCTCACCCCTCCACTTT
CSAREGTGGSPLHF
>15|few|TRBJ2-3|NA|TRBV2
TGTGCCAGCAAAGGGAGGCTTCGGAGCACAGATACGCAGTATTTT
CASKGRLRSTDTQYF
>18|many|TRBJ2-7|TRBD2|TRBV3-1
TGTGCCAGCAGCCGATCCGGGACTAGCGGGGGATCGGGGTACGAGCAGTACTTC
CASSRSGTSGGSGYEQYF